This T cell receptor (beta chain) was recorded in a study of cytomegalovirus exposure and HLA in healthy donors. At the level of the study: In terms of ancestry, the Caucasian-associated cluster contained roughly 80% of the roughly 400 genotyped donors. General study results and limits: In a later analysis, common viral pathogens appeared linked to several of the most significant clusters.

The trim removed 2 bases at V and 6 bases at J, leaving 5 bases unmatched. Germline CDR1 is SGHRS and CDR2 is YFSETQ. The CDR3 runs to 14 residues. Concerning this clone itself: As yet, its antigen is unknown.

60 Vbeta and 13 Jbeta primers were used in PCR. Only in-frame clones appear in the TCRdb table, and some are missing; sequencing was by immunoSEQ multiplex PCR. This table holds fewer than 150,000 clones, about 16% found once. The sample taken for sequencing was PBMCs. The chain recombines TRBV5-1 with TRBJ2-1; TRBD1 matches 7 bases. The TCR was taken from a woman aged 18-29 years in good health and CMV-seronegative. CDR3 residues: CASSLRQGPNEQFF. CDR3 nucleotides: TGCGCCAGCAGCTTAAGACAGGGTCCCAATGAGCAGTTCTTC.